This TCR beta chain was profiled in a study of blood T cells in healthy people across ages. Alongside a J-beta primer mix, a sample-barcoded 5' primer served in a second PCR lasting roughly 7 to 11 cycles. From the 5' RACE reads, TCRdb called clonotypes with MiXCR, one entry per CDR3 protein. The sample includes 1.5 million to 1.9 million distinct CDR3 sequences, approximately 42% of them seen just once. Germline loops: CDR1 DFQATT, CDR2 SNEGSKA (reference sequence). This CDR3 region has 16 residues. Trimming shortened V by 6 bases and J by 0 bases, and 19 bases separated the two germline ends. The J gene is TRBJ2-3, the V gene TRBV20-1; D possibly corresponds to TRBD2 (7 bases). This clonotype originated in a woman in her late teens or twenties in good health. What was sequenced was blood. The CDR3: CSAVSSGGFSTDTQYF. The CDR3 DNA is TGCAGTGCCGTGTCCTCGGGGGGCTTTAGCACAGATACGCAGTATTTT.